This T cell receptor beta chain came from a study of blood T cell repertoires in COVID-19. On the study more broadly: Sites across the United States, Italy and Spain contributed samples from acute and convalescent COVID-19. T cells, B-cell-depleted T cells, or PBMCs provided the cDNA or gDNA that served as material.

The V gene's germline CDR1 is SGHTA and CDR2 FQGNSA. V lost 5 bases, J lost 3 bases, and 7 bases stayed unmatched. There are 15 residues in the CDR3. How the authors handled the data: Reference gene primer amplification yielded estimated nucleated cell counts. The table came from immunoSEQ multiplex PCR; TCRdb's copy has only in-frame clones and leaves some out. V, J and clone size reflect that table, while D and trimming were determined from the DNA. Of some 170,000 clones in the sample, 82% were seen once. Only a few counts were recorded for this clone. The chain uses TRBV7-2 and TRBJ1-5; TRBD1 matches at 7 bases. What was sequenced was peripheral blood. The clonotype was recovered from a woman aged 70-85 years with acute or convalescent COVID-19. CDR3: CASSLAGTDNQPQHF. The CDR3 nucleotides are TGTGCCAGCAGCCTTGCCGGGACAGACAATCAGCCCCAGCATTTT. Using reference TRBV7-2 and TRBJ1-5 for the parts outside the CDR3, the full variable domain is GAGVSQSPSNKVTEKGKDVELRCDPISGHTALYWYRQSLGQGLEFLIYFQGNSAPDKSGLPSDRFSAERTGGSVSTLTIQRTQQEDSAVYLCASSLAGTDNQPQHFGDGTRLSIL.